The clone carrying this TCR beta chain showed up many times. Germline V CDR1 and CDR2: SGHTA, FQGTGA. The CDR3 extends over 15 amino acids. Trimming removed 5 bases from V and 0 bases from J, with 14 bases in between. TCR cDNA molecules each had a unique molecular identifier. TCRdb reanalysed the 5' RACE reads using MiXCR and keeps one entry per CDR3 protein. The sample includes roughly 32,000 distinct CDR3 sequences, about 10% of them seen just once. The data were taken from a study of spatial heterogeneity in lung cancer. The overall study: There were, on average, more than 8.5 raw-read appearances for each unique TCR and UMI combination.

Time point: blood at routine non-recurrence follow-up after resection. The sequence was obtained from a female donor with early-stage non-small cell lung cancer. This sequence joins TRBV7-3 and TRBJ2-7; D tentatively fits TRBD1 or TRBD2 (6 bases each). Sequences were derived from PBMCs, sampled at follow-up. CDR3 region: CASSQGPGASYEQYF. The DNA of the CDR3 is TGTGCCAGCAGCCAGGGCCCGGGGGCCTCCTACGAGCAGTACTTC. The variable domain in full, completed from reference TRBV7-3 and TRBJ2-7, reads GAGVSQTPSNKVTEKGKYVELRCDPISGHTALYWYRQSLGQGPEFLIYFQGTGAADDSGLPNDRFFAVRPEGSVSTLKIQRTERGDSAVYLCASSQGPGASYEQYFGPGTRLTVT.